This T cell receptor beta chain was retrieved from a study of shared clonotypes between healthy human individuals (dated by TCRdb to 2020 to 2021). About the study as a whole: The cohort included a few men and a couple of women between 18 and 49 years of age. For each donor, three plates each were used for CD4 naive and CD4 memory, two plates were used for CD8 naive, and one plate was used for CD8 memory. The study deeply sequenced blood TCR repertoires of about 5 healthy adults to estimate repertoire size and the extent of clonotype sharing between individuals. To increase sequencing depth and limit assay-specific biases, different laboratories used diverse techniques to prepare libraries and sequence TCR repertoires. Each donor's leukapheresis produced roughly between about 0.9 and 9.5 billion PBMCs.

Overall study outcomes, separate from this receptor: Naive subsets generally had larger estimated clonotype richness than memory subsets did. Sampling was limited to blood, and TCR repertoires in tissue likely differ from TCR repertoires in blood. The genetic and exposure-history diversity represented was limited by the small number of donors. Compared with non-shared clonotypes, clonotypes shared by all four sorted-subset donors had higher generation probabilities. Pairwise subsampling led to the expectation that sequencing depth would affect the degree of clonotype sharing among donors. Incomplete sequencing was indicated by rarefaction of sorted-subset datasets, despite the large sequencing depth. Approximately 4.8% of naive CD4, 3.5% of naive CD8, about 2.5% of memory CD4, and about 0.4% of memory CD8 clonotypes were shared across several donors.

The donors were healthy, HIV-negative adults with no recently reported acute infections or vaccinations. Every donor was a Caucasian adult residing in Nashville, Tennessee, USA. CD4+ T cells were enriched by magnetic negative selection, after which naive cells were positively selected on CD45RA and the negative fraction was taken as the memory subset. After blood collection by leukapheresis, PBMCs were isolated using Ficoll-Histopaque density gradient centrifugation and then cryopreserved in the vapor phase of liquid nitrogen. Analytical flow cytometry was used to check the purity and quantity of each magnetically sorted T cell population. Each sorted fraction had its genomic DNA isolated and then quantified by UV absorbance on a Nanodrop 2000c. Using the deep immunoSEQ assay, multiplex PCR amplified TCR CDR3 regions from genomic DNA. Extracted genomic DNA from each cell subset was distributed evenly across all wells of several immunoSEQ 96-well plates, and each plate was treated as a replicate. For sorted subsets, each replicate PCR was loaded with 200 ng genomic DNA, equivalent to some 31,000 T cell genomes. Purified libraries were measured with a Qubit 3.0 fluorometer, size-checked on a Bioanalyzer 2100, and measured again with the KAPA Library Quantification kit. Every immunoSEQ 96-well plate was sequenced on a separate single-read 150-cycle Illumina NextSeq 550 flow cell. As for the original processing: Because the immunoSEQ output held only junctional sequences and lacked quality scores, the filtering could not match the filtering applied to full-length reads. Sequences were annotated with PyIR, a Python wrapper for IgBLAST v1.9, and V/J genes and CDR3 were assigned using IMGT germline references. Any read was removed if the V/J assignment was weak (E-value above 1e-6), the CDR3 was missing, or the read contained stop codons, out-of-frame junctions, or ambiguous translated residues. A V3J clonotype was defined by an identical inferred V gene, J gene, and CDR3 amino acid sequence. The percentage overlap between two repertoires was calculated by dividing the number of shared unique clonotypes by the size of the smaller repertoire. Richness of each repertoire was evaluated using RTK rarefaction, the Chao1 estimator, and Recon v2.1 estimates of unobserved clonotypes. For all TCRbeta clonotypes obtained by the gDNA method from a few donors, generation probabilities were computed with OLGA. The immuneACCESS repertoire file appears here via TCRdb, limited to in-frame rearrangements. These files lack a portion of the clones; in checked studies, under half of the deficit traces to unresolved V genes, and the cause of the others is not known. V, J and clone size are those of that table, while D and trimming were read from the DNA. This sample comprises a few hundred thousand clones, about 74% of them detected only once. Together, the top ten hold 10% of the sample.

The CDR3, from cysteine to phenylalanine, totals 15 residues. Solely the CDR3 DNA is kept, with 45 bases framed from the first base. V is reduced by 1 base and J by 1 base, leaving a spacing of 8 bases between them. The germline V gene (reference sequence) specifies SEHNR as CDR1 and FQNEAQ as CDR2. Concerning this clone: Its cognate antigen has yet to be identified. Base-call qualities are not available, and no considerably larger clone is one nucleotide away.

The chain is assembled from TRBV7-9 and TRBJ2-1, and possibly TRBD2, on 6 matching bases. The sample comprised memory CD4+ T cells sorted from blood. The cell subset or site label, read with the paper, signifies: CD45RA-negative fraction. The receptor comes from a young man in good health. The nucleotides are TGTGCCAGCAGCTTAGGGACTACATCCTACAATGAGCAGTTCTTC. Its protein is CASSLGTTSYNEQFF.